The 23 T cell receptor beta chains listed next were all sequenced from one sample in a study of shared clonotypes between healthy human individuals. This table comes from immunoSEQ multiplex PCR, and its TCRdb copy is limited to in-frame clones, with some not included. The sample has over 1.4 million clones; roughly 96% are singletons. The specimen sequenced was naive CD4+ T cells sorted from blood. Stated subset: CD45RA+ positively selected. These receptors originate from a man aged 30-40 years in good health.

The chain has TRBV5-1 and TRBJ1-2; tentative D call: TRBD1 (5 bases). CDR1 is SGHRS, CDR2 YFSETQ, per germline. CDR3 length equals 14 residues. Trimming cost V 1 base and J 7 bases, with 14 bases left between them. The CDR3: CASSLIGDGSGYTF. Written as DNA, the CDR3 is TGCGCCAGCAGCTTGATAGGGGACGGATCTGGCTACACCTTC.

The rearrangement links TRBV5-4 to TRBJ1-1, with a tentative D call TRBD1 (5 bases). This CDR3 has 15 residues. Germline V gives CDR1 SGHNT, CDR2 YYREEE (reference sequence). Trimming shortened V by 4 bases and J by 1 base, and 14 bases separated the two germline ends. The CDR3 nucleotides are TGTGCCAGCAGCCGGCCCGGGGCAGCGAACACTGAAGCTTTCTTT. Protein: CASSRPGAANTEAFF.

The DNA for the CDR3 is TGTGCCAGCAGCTCGATGGGACTAGCGGGAGACAATGAGCAGTTCTTC. Translated: CASSSMGLAGDNEQFF. The rearrangement joins TRBV7-3 to TRBJ2-1; TRBD2 matches at 14 bases. The CDR3 consists of 16 residues. V lost 4 bases and J lost 5; bases outside the gene matches: 4. Germline CDR1 SGHTA, CDR2 FQGTGA.

The rearrangement uses TRBV9 and TRBJ1-1; TRBD1 matches 11 bases. The CDR3 length is 17 residues. The V gene end was trimmed by 4 bases and the J gene end by 3 bases; junction bases not matched to a gene: 11. Germline CDR1 SGDLS, CDR2 YYNGEE. CDR3 amino acids: CASSPRGQGALDTEAFF. For the CDR3, the DNA is TGTGCCAGCAGCCCTCGCGGACAGGGGGCGTTGGACACTGAAGCTTTCTTT.

The gene calls are TRBV2 and TRBJ1-1, with D perhaps matching TRBD1 (5 bases). V lost 4 bases to trimming and J lost 0 bases, with 15 bases between them. Germline V CDR1 and CDR2: SNHLY, FYNNEI. CDR3 length: 16 residues. CDR3 region: CASSVPLRGMNTEAFF. The CDR3 coding sequence is TGTGCCAGCAGTGTTCCTCTTCGGGGGATGAACACTGAAGCTTTCTTT.

The rearrangement links TRBV29-1 to TRBJ2-5; no firm D call. Trimming took off 2 bases at V and 1 base at J, with 14 bases between the two ends. Germline CDR1 SQVTM, CDR2 ANQGSEA. This CDR3 comprises 15 residues. The CDR3, as DNA: TGCAGCGTTGAACCATCCGCAACAGCCCAAGAGACCCAGTACTTC. Its protein product is CSVEPSATAQETQYF.

CDR3 sequence (DNA): TGTGCCAGCAGCGCAAGCGGGAGGACCACCTACAATGAGCAGTTCTTC. Its protein is CASSASGRTTYNEQFF. The chain recombines TRBV11-2 with TRBJ2-1; 9 positions match TRBD2. This CDR3 spans 16 amino acids. V gave up 5 bases and J gave up 2 bases; unmatched junction bases: 7. Germline V lookup: CDR1 SGHAT, CDR2 FQNNGV.

The rearrangement links TRBV7-8 to TRBJ1-3; D gene uncertain. CDR1 is SGHVS and CDR2 is FQNEAQ in the germline V gene. This CDR3 spans 15 amino acids. V lost 5 bases and J 0 bases, leaving 11 bases between the germline ends. The CDR3 region is CASSIDGDSGNTIYF. The CDR3 DNA sequence: TGTGCCAGCAGCATAGATGGGGACTCTGGAAACACCATATATTTT.

The chain has TRBV4-2 and TRBJ2-5; D unresolved. CDR3 length: 13 amino acids. V was trimmed by 4 bases and J by 6 bases, leaving 12 bases between them. The germline V gene has CDR1 LGHNA and CDR2 YNFKEQ. Here the CDR3 reads CASSRGGYQTQYF. The CDR3, as DNA: TGTGCCAGCAGCCGAGGCGGCTACCAGACCCAGTACTTC.

J is TRBJ2-3 and V is TRBV7-8; D not resolved. Between the trimmed V and J ends, which lost 0 bases and 6 bases, there was a span of 10 bases. Germline values: CDR1 SGHVS, CDR2 FQNEAQ. There are 14 residues in the CDR3. The CDR3 nucleotides read TGTGCCAGCAGCTTAGCTGGGTCAGTGGATACGCAGTATTTT. The encoded protein is CASSLAGSVDTQYF.

The J gene is TRBJ2-1, the V gene TRBV6-4, with TRBD1 identical over 9 bases. Germline CDR1 and CDR2: MRHNA and SNTAGT. This CDR3 spans 13 amino acids. V shed 6 bases and J 9 bases; nucleotides not matched to a gene: 6. The CDR3: CASRDRGRTEQFF. The CDR3 nucleotides are TGTGCCAGCAGGGACAGGGGCCGCACTGAGCAGTTCTTC.

Only a few counts were recorded for this clone. Here the CDR3 reads CASSLAGWETSGYTF. The CDR3 nucleotides are TGTGCCAGCAGCTTGGCCGGGTGGGAAACATCGGGCTACACCTTC. The chain recombines TRBV5-5 with TRBJ1-2; D not certain. Trimming took 0 bases from V and 8 from J, leaving 17 bases between them. Germline V gene sequence: CDR1 SGHKS, CDR2 YYEKEE (reference sequence). The CDR3 spans 15 residues.

The V gene is TRBV5-1, the J gene TRBJ2-3; possibly TRBD1 or TRBD2 for D (6 bases each). Germline CDR1 and CDR2: SGHRS and YFSETQ. The germline V and J ends were trimmed by 4 bases and 8 bases, with 11 bases remaining between them. This CDR3 is 12 amino acids long. This CDR3 reads CASSLEGVTQYF. The CDR3, as DNA: TGCGCCAGCAGCCTGGAGGGGGTTACGCAGTATTTT.

This chain joins TRBV6-5 and TRBJ1-6; D is undetermined. V lost 8 bases to trimming and J lost 10 bases, with 21 bases between them. The CDR3 is 15 residues long. The germline CDR1 and CDR2 sequences are MNHEY and SVGAGI. The CDR3 loop is CASGFSPGMSSPLHF. The CDR3 nucleotides read TGTGCCAGCGGTTTCTCCCCCGGTATGAGCTCACCCCTCCACTTT.

This rearrangement joins TRBV7-9 to TRBJ2-1; 8 nucleotides align to TRBD2. CDR1 is SEHNR, CDR2 FQNEAQ, per germline (reference sequence). There are 17 residues in the CDR3. V lost 5 bases and J lost 6; bases outside the gene matches: 15. CDR3 DNA sequence: TGTGCCAGCAGCCCCTGGGGGAGCGGGAGAGGTGGCAATGAGCAGTTCTTC. It codes for CASSPWGSGRGGNEQFF.

The chain links TRBV19 to TRBJ2-3; D remains unclear. The CDR3 loop spans 13 amino acids. The germline V and J ends were trimmed by 10 bases and 5 bases, with 16 bases remaining between them. Germline assignment: CDR1 LNHDA and CDR2 SQIVND (reference sequence). The CDR3 DNA reads TGTGCCACCGCCGCTAATTCCAGAGATACGCAGTATTTT. The encoded protein is CATAANSRDTQYF.

The chain recombines TRBV5-1 with TRBJ2-3, with 12 nucleotides matching TRBD2. The CDR3 runs 19 residues. J lost 0 bases, V lost 2 bases, and 10 bases had no gene match. Germline V gives CDR1 SGHRS, CDR2 YFSETQ. CDR3 region: CASSLPTSGRGASTDTQYF. CDR3 in DNA: TGCGCCAGCAGCTTACCGACTAGCGGGAGAGGGGCTAGCACAGATACGCAGTATTTT.

The V and J genes are TRBV6-5 and TRBJ1-3; D not certain. Germline lookup yields CDR1 MNHEY and CDR2 SVGAGI. This CDR3 is 15 amino acids long. V lost 6 bases to trimming and J lost 0 bases, with 12 bases between them. Here the CDR3 reads CASRPVGTSGNTIYF. In DNA form, the CDR3 reads TGTGCCAGCAGGCCCGTGGGAACCTCTGGAAACACCATATATTTT.

The chain employs TRBV7-2 and TRBJ2-5; D is perhaps TRBD2 (6 bases). Germline CDR1 is SGHTA and CDR2 is FQGNSA. The CDR3 has 15 amino acids. Trimming left V 2 bases short and J 1 base short, with 11 bases between. The CDR3 is CASSLRRDLQETQYF. The CDR3 DNA is TGTGCCAGCAGCTTACGGCGGGACCTCCAAGAGACCCAGTACTTC.

The rearrangement links TRBV7-9 to TRBJ2-3; a weak D match, TRBD2 (6 bases). The CDR3 runs to 16 residues. CDR1 is SEHNR and CDR2 is FQNEAQ in the germline V gene (reference sequence). Trimming stripped 3 bases from V and 0 bases from J, with 13 bases between. The CDR3 bases are TGTGCCAGCAGCTTCGGGAGCCGGACTAGCACAGATACGCAGTATTTT. Protein sequence: CASSFGSRTSTDTQYF.

V gene TRBV7-9 combines with J gene TRBJ2-1, with D hard to call. V dropped 8 bases and J dropped 3 bases, with 11 bases sitting between them. Germline CDR1 reads SEHNR; CDR2 reads FQNEAQ (reference sequence). This CDR3 has 13 residues. The CDR3: CASGGRNYNEQFF. In nucleotides, the CDR3 is TGTGCCAGCGGCGGACGGAACTACAATGAGCAGTTCTTC.

The chain links TRBV5-6 to TRBJ1-1; D is undetermined. Per germline, CDR1 SGHDT and CDR2 YYEEEE. The CDR3 spans 13 residues. V lost 1 base and J 4 bases, leaving 8 bases between the germline ends. The CDR3 loop reads CASSLRPPTEAFF. The CDR3 bases are TGTGCCAGCAGCTTGAGGCCACCCACTGAAGCTTTCTTT.

V is TRBV2 and J is TRBJ1-2, with D unclear. The CDR3 extends over 11 amino acids. The V and J ends lost 5 bases and 6 bases respectively, with 7 bases between them. In germline, CDR1 is SNHLY, CDR2 FYNNEI. The DNA of the CDR3 is TGTGCCAGCAGTCCACCAGATGGCTACACCTTC. Encoded protein: CASSPPDGYTF.